The T cell receptor beta chain described here comes from a study of identical twins. This clonotype was recorded many times. TCRdb passed the 5' RACE reads through MiXCR, listing each CDR3 protein once. The sample carries about 520,000 distinct CDR3 sequences, 20% to 25% recorded once. Healthy Caucasians provided all donations. The CDR3 contains 13 residues. Germline-derived CDR1 and CDR2 are SQVTM and ANQGSEA. V gave up 5 bases and J gave up 4 bases; unmatched junction bases: 2. Another study also made use of these data, one on T cells expressing NK-cell markers. That work contributes: Obtained from sorted CD3+CD56+NKG2C+, CD3+CD56+NKG2C- and CD3+CD56-NKG2C+ T cells were the TCR beta repertoires.

The chain links TRBV29-1 to TRBJ2-1; 10 bases line up with TRBD2. Input material: CD4+ T cells sorted from blood. The clonotype was recovered from a woman under 30 in good health. CDR3 protein: CSVRTSGYNEQFF. The CDR3 DNA reads TGCAGCGTTCGGACTAGCGGTTACAATGAGCAGTTCTTC.